Below, 5 T cell receptor beta chains from the same sample are listed, as sequenced in a study of identical twins listed by TCRdb under 2016. Receptors were amplified or captured by 5' RACE. Sequencing used an Illumina HiSeq 2000. TCRdb reworked the public reads: Q25 trimming with fastp, MiXCR clone assembly, productive beta chains retained. CDR3 protein duplicates are merged, each entry listing the most common genes and DNA. The sample table shows about 340,000 distinct CDR3 sequences, and around 9.7% are seen once. The ten most abundant clones make up under 9.5% of the sample. The sequenced sample was naive T cells sorted from blood. This specimen's cell subset or site label, per the study, means: cells isolated with a human naive T-cell isolation kit. The receptors here all came from a woman in her forties or fifties in good health.

The chain uses TRBV6-6 and TRBJ2-7; no firm D call. With 2 bases removed from V and 2 bases from J, the gap between germline ends came to 7 bases. The germline V gene encodes CDR1 MNHNY and CDR2 SVGAGI (reference sequence). CDR3 length equals 13 residues. CDR3 in amino acids: CASSYLQTYEQYF. CDR3 bases: TGTGCCAGCAGTTACCTACAGACCTACGAGCAGTACTTC.

The J gene is TRBJ2-7, the V gene TRBV10-1; D may be TRBD2 (6 bases). Between the trimmed V and J ends, which lost 2 bases and 0 bases, there was a span of 11 bases. This CDR3 has 15 amino acids. CDR1 WNHNN and CDR2 SYGVQD come from the germline V gene (reference sequence). In nucleotides, the CDR3 is TGCGCCAGCAGTGAGGTTCGGGGGATCTCCTACGAGCAGTACTTC. Encoded protein: CASSEVRGISYEQYF.

The J gene is TRBJ1-1, the V gene TRBV10-2; the D gene is possibly TRBD1 (6 bases). Germline-derived CDR1 and CDR2 are WSHSY and SAAADI. CDR3 length: 16 amino acids. V lost 2 bases and J lost 3, with 16 bases in between. CDR3 residues: CASSEVPGVGYTEAFF. In nucleotides, the CDR3 is TGCGCCAGCAGTGAGGTTCCAGGGGTTGGTTACACTGAAGCTTTCTTT.

This clonotype appeared a few times. The chain has TRBV6-6 and TRBJ1-5, with D hard to call. CDR3 length: 17 residues. Germline V gene lookup returns CDR1 MNHNY and CDR2 SVGAGI (reference sequence). The V and J ends lost 0 bases and 1 base respectively, with 13 bases between them. CDR3 region: CASSYSEMGTSNQPQHF. The CDR3 DNA is TGTGCCAGCAGTTACTCGGAAATGGGTACCAGCAATCAGCCCCAGCATTTT.

The genes are TRBV20-1 and TRBJ1-2; D unresolved. The CDR3 has 15 amino acids. Germline loops: CDR1 DFQATT, CDR2 SNEGSKA (reference sequence). V was shortened by 0 bases and J by 0 bases, with 11 bases between the two germline ends. The CDR3 DNA is TGCAGTGCTAGAGATTGGGCCAGAGCTAACTATGGCTACACCTTC. Encoded protein: CSARDWARANYGYTF.